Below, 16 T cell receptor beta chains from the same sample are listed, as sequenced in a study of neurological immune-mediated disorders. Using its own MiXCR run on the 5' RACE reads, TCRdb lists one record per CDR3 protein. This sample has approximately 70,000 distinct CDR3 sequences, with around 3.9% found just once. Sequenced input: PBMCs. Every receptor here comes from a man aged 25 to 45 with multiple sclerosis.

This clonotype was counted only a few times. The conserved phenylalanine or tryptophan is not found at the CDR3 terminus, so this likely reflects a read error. Here the CDR3 reads CASSLTVPRDVGYEQYN. CDR3 DNA: TGCGCCAGCAGCTTGACCGTGCCCCGGGACGTAGGTTACGAGCAGTACAAC. J is TRBJ2-7 and V is TRBV5-1, with D possibly being TRBD1 or TRBD2 (5 bases each). The V and J ends lost 1 base and 4 bases respectively, with 21 bases between them. The CDR3 consists of 17 residues. CDR1 is SGHRS, CDR2 YFSETQ, per germline.

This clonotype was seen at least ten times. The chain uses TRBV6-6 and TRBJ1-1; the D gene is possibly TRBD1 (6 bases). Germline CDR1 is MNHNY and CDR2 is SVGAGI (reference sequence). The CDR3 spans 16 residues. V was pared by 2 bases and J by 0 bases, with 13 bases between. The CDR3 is CASSYGGRGMNTEAFF. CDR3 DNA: TGTGCCAGCAGTTACGGGGGGCGGGGAATGAACACTGAAGCTTTCTTT.

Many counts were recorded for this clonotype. CDR3 bases: TGTGCCAGCAGTGCAGGACGGCTACCCCAAGAGACCCAGTACTTC. Protein: CASSAGRLPQETQYF. The chain has TRBV12-3 or TRBV12-4 and TRBJ2-5; D unresolved. With 5 bases removed from V and 1 base from J, the gap between germline ends came to 14 bases. The CDR3 is made up of 15 amino acids.

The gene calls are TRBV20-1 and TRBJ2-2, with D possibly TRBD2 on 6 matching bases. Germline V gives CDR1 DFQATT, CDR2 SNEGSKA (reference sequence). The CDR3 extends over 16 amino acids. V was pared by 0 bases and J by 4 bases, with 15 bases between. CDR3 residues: CSARDLETRSTGELFF. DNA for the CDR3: TGCAGTGCTAGAGATCTCGAGACTAGAAGCACCGGGGAGCTGTTTTTT.

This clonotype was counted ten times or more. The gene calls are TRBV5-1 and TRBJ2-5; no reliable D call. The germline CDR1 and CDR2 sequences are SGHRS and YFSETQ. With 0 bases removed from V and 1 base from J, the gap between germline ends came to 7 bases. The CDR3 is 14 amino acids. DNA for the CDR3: TGCGCCAGCAGCTTGGAGCTGACCCAAGAGACCCAGTACTTC. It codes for CASSLELTQETQYF.

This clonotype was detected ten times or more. The CDR3 here is CSAKPQGVSTDTQYF. CDR3 DNA sequence: TGCAGTGCTAAGCCACAGGGGGTAAGCACAGATACGCAGTATTTT. The V and J genes are TRBV20-1 and TRBJ2-3; 8 bases agree with TRBD1. Trimming cost V 4 bases and J 0 bases; bases outside gene matches: 6. The germline gives CDR1 DFQATT, CDR2 SNEGSKA (reference sequence). This CDR3 contains 15 residues.

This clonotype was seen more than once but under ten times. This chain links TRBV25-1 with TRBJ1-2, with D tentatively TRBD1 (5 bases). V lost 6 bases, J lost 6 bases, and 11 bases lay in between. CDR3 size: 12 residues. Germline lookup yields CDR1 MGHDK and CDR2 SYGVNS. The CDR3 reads CASRERGNGYTF. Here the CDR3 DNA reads TGTGCCAGCAGGGAAAGGGGAAATGGCTACACCTTC.

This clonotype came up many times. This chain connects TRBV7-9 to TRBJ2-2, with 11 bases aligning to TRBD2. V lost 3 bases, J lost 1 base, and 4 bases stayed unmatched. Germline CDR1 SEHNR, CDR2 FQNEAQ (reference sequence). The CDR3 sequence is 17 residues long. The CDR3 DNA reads TGTGCCAGCAGCTTCTCAACTAGCGGGGGGAACACCGGGGAGCTGTTTTTT. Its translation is CASSFSTSGGNTGELFF.

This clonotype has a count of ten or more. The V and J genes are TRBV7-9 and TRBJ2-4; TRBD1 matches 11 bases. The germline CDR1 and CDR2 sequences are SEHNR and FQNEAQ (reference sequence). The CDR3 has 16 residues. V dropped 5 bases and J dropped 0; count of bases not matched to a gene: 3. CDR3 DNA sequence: TGTGCCAGCAGCAGGACAGGGGGCATAGCCAAAAACATTCAGTACTTC. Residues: CASSRTGGIAKNIQYF.

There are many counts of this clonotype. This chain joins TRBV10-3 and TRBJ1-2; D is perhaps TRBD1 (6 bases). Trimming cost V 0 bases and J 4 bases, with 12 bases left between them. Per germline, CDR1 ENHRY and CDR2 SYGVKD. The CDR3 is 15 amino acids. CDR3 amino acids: CAISESNREVYGYTF. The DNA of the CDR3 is TGTGCCATCAGTGAGTCGAACAGGGAAGTCTATGGCTACACCTTC.

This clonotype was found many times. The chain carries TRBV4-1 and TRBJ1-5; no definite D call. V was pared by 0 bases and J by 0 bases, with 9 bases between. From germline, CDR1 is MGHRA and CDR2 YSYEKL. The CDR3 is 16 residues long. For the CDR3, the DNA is TGCGCCAGCAGCCAAGATTACACGCATAGCAATCAGCCCCAGCATTTT. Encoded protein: CASSQDYTHSNQPQHF.

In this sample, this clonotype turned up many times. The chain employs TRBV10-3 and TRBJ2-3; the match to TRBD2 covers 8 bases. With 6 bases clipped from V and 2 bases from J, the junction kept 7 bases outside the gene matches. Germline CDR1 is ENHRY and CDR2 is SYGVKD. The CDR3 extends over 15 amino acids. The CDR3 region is CAIRGLSGNTDTQYF. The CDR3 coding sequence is TGTGCCATCAGGGGACTTAGCGGGAACACAGATACGCAGTATTTT.

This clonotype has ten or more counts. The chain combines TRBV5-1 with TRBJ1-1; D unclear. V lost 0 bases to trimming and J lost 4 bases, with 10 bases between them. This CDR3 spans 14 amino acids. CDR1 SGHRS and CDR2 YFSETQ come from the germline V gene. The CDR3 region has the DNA TGCGCCAGCAGCTTGGCCGGGGTAGGCACTGAAGCTTTCTTT. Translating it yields CASSLAGVGTEAFF.

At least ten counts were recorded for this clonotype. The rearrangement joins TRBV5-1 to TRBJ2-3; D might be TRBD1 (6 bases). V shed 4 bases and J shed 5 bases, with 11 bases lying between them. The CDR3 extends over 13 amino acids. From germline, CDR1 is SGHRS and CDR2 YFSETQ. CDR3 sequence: CASSPQGRDTQYF. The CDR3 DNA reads TGCGCCAGCAGCCCCCAGGGGAGAGATACGCAGTATTTT.

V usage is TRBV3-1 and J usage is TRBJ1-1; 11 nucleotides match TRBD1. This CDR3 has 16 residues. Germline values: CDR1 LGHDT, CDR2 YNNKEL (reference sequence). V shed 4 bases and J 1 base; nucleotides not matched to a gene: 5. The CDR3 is CASSPDRGPPNTEAFF. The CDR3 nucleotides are TGTGCCAGCAGCCCGGACAGGGGGCCTCCGAACACTGAAGCTTTCTTT. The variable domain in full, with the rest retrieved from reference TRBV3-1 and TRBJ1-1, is DTAVSQTPKYLVTQMGNDKSIKCEQNLGHDTMYWYKQDSKKFLKIMFSYNNKELIINETVPNRFSPKSPDKAHLNLHINSLELGDSAVYFCASSPDRGPPNTEAFFGQGTRLTVV.

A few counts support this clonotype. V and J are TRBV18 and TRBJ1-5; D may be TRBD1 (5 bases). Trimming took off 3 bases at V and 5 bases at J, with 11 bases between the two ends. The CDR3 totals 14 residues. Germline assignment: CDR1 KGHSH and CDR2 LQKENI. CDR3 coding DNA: TGTGCCAGCTCACCGACAGTACTAGATCAGCCCCAGCATTTT. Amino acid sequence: CASSPTVLDQPQHF.